These 19 T cell receptor beta chains originate from one sample sequenced in a study of blood T cell repertoires in COVID-19. The repertoire was sequenced with immunoSEQ multiplex PCR; TCRdb's copy has only in-frame clones and lacks some. The table shows about 150,000 clones, with around 79% occurring only once. Sequencing was performed on peripheral blood. The receptors shown here come from a woman aged 65 to 85 with COVID-19, enrolled during active disease.

The chain has TRBV7-3 and TRBJ1-1; perhaps TRBD1 as D (6 bases). Trimming left V 2 bases short and J 0 bases short, with 7 bases between. This CDR3 has 14 residues. The germline V gene encodes CDR1 SGHTA and CDR2 FQGTGA. The CDR3 sequence is CASSLQGLNTEAFF. CDR3 DNA sequence: TGTGCCAGCAGCTTACAGGGGTTGAACACTGAAGCTTTCTTT.

The chain couples TRBV7-8 to TRBJ2-3; no clear D gene. Germline CDR1 reads SGHVS; CDR2 reads FQNEAQ. This CDR3 spans 16 amino acids. V lost 1 base and J 3 bases, leaving 14 bases between the germline ends. The CDR3: CASSLGAVVTTDTQYF. The CDR3 DNA is TGTGCCAGCAGCTTAGGAGCAGTTGTGACTACAGATACGCAGTATTTT.

In its sample, this clone was seen a few times. The rearrangement links TRBV2 to TRBJ1-3, with D possibly TRBD1 on 5 matching bases. Germline V gene lookup returns CDR1 SNHLY and CDR2 FYNNEI. This CDR3 comprises 13 residues. Trimming shortened V by 7 bases and J by 4 bases, and 11 bases separated the two germline ends. Here the CDR3 reads CASTWTPGNTIYF. CDR3 in DNA: TGTGCCAGCACTTGGACACCCGGAAACACCATATATTTT.

V usage is TRBV30 and J usage is TRBJ1-3; 7 positions match TRBD1. Germline V CDR1 and CDR2: GTSNPN, SVGIG (reference sequence). The CDR3 extends over 16 amino acids. V lost 2 bases, J lost 4 bases, and 11 bases stayed unmatched. This CDR3 is CAWSSDRVQIGNTIYF. In DNA form, the CDR3 reads TGTGCCTGGAGTTCAGACAGGGTCCAGATCGGAAACACCATATATTTT.

The chain has TRBV7-6 and TRBJ1-3, with TRBD1 matching 8 bases. With V trimmed by 5 bases and J by 3 bases, 6 bases remained unmatched. From germline, CDR1 is SGHVS and CDR2 FNYEAQ. This CDR3 region has 15 residues. This CDR3 reads CASSTSGGGGNTIYF. CDR3 DNA sequence: TGTGCCAGCAGCACTTCAGGGGGCGGTGGAAACACCATATATTTT.

The J gene is TRBJ2-5, the V gene TRBV27; possible D gene TRBD1, 6 bases. This CDR3 contains 15 residues. V shed 4 bases and J shed 5 bases, with 17 bases lying between them. Germline V gene sequence: CDR1 MNHEY, CDR2 SMNVEV (reference sequence). The CDR3 protein is CASSSRSTGAETQYF. The CDR3 DNA sequence: TGTGCCAGCAGTTCACGATCGACAGGCGCGGAGACCCAGTACTTC.

As to this clone: Other DNA sequences within the sample encode an identical CDR3. The rearrangement uses TRBV6-5 and TRBJ2-7; 8 bases map to TRBD1. The CDR3 contains 12 residues. Germline values: CDR1 MNHEY, CDR2 SVGAGI. V shed 8 bases and J 3 bases; nucleotides not matched to a gene: 3. This CDR3 reads CASRDRHYEQYF. CDR3 DNA sequence: TGTGCCAGCCGGGACAGGCACTACGAGCAGTACTTC.

V is TRBV7-8 and J is TRBJ2-7, with D perhaps TRBD2 (6 bases). Trimming took off 2 bases at V and 3 bases at J, with 11 bases between the two ends. Germline CDR1 and CDR2: SGHVS and FQNEAQ. This CDR3 has 14 amino acids. The DNA of the CDR3 is TGTGCCAGCAGCTTACTCCCGGGGGTCTACGAGCAGTACTTC. As protein: CASSLLPGVYEQYF.

The chain couples TRBV5-1 to TRBJ2-2; a weak D match, TRBD1 (6 bases). CDR1 is SGHRS, CDR2 YFSETQ, per germline. Between the trimmed V and J ends, which lost 4 bases and 0 bases, there was a span of 10 bases. This CDR3 is 15 amino acids long. CDR3 loop: CASSQDSANTGELFF. In DNA form, the CDR3 reads TGCGCCAGCAGCCAGGACAGCGCGAACACCGGGGAGCTGTTTTTT.

This chain links TRBV27 with TRBJ1-6, with no clear D. Trimming removed 3 bases from V and 14 bases from J, with 17 bases in between. Germline values: CDR1 MNHEY, CDR2 SMNVEV (reference sequence). The CDR3 spans 14 residues. In DNA form, the CDR3 reads TGTGCCAGCAGTTTTTCTCCCGAACCTGGCACCCTCCACTTT. It encodes CASSFSPEPGTLHF.

The chain employs TRBV6-4 and TRBJ2-5; 8 positions match TRBD1. Germline values: CDR1 MRHNA, CDR2 SNTAGT. The V gene end was trimmed by 8 bases and the J gene end by 5 bases; junction bases not matched to a gene: 7. The CDR3 has 13 amino acids. DNA of the CDR3: TGTGCCAGCCAGACAGGGGCCAGGGAGACCCAGTACTTC. Its protein is CASQTGARETQYF.

The chain carries TRBV7-2 and TRBJ1-1; D is unresolved. V shed 5 bases and J shed 3 bases, with 13 bases lying between them. The CDR3 runs 14 residues. The germline V gene has CDR1 SGHTA and CDR2 FQGNSA. Written as DNA, the CDR3 is TGTGCCAGCAGCCCCCTCCTACGGGACACTGAAGCTTTCTTT. Amino acid sequence: CASSPLLRDTEAFF.

V and J are TRBV7-2 and TRBJ2-2; 11 nucleotides line up with TRBD2. This CDR3 has 18 amino acids. The ends lost 0 bases at V and 6 bases at J; junction bases unmatched: 9. Germline loops: CDR1 SGHTA, CDR2 FQGNSA. The CDR3 sequence is CASSLAPSGGPWAGELFF. The CDR3 nucleotides are TGTGCCAGCAGCTTAGCTCCTAGCGGGGGGCCGTGGGCCGGGGAGCTGTTTTTT.

The chain couples TRBV9 to TRBJ2-3; a weak D match, TRBD1 (5 bases). The CDR3 is 17 amino acids. CDR1 is SGDLS and CDR2 is YYNGEE in the germline V gene. Trimming took off 0 bases at V and 4 bases at J, with 18 bases between the two ends. DNA for the CDR3: TGTGCCAGCAGCGTAGAGGGGCGGCGCCCCCCCGCAGATACGCAGTATTTT. Translation: CASSVEGRRPPADTQYF. The full variable domain, in which reference TRBV9 and TRBJ2-3 provide the parts outside the CDR3, is DSGVTQTPKHLITATGQRVTLRCSPRSGDLSVYWYQQSLDQGLQFLIQYYNGEERAKGNILERFSAQQFPDLHSELNLSSLELGDSALYFCASSVEGRRPPADTQYFGPGTRLTVL.

V is TRBV7-3 and J is TRBJ2-5, with D maybe TRBD1 (6 bases). V lost 3 bases to trimming and J lost 7 bases, with 15 bases between them. In germline, CDR1 is SGHTA, CDR2 FQGTGA. The CDR3 covers 14 residues. CDR3 residues: CASSLDNTGPTQYF. CDR3 sequence (DNA): TGTGCCAGCAGCTTGGATAATACAGGGCCGACCCAGTACTTC.

The rearrangement joins TRBV19 to TRBJ1-5; 9 bases line up with TRBD1. J was trimmed by 8 bases and V by 6 bases; bases with no gene match: 14. Germline CDR1 reads LNHDA; CDR2 reads SQIVND (reference sequence). CDR3 length equals 16 residues. The CDR3 bases are TGTGCCAGTAGCCTTACGCCTACAGGGGGCGTGAAGCCCCAGCATTTT. Its translation is CASSLTPTGGVKPQHF.

The chain uses TRBV7-6 and TRBJ1-2; 11 bases are shared with TRBD1. Unmatched junction bases numbered 9, after V lost 5 bases and J lost 7 bases. The germline gives CDR1 SGHVS, CDR2 FNYEAQ. The CDR3 runs to 15 residues. The CDR3 coding sequence is TGTGCCAGCAGCCCGGGACAGGGGGGGTATGCTGGCTACACCTTC. This sequence encodes CASSPGQGGYAGYTF.

The rearrangement joins TRBV11-2 to TRBJ2-7, with 12 bases lining up with TRBD2. The length of the CDR3 is 15 residues. The V gene end was trimmed by 3 bases and the J gene end by 4 bases; junction bases not matched to a gene: 4. Germline CDR1 reads SGHAT; CDR2 reads FQNNGV. The CDR3 nucleotides are TGTGCCAGCAGCTTTGGACTAGCGGGGTCTTACGAGCAGTACTTC. It is translated as CASSFGLAGSYEQYF.

The CDR3 DNA reads as TGTGCCATCAGTGAGAGTCCGGGAGAGACCCAGTACTTC. It encodes CAISESPGETQYF. The genes are TRBV10-3 and TRBJ2-5; no definite D call. The CDR3 runs to 13 residues. CDR1 ENHRY and CDR2 SYGVKD come from the germline V gene. Trimming took off 2 bases at V and 4 bases at J, with 8 bases between the two ends.